A single T cell receptor beta chain is shown here with its context. The antigen remains unidentified. The authors deemed Graves' hyperthyroidism stable absent ophthalmopathy progression within 18 months. Clinical symptoms, serum thyroxine and TRAb, thyroid ultrasound and orbital computed tomography were used for the diagnoses. Isolation of PBMCs was performed on around 10 ml fresh peripheral blood. This sample was included in a study of T cells in Graves' hyperthyroidism and ophthalmopathy. The study's findings and limits: Most clonotypes expanded in thyroid above 0.001 were likewise present in blood.

Per germline, CDR1 LGHNA and CDR2 YNFKEQ. Trimming cost V 0 bases and J 3 bases, with 6 bases left between them. The CDR3 runs to 14 residues. The TCR beta CDR3 regions underwent amplification using RNA transcripts as the source. HTBI primers were employed in a first-round RT-PCR of the TCR CDR3. A single record per CDR3 protein comes from TCRdb applying MiXCR to the multiplex PCR reads. The sample shows around 480,000 distinct CDR3 sequences, about 15% of them seen only once. The specimen sequenced was blood. This sequence was found in a woman under 30 with Graves' hyperthyroidism. J is TRBJ2-1 and V is TRBV4-2; D is uncertain. The CDR3 DNA reads as TGTGCCAGCAGCCAAGAAAACAACTACAATGAGCAGTTCTTC. Its translation is CASSQENNYNEQFF.